Following are 13 T cell receptor beta chains from one sample sequenced in a study of control samples from healthy donors and cancer patients. The assay was immunoSEQ multiplex PCR, and TCRdb's table has in-frame clones only and misses some. The sample shows around 80,000 clones, roughly 90% of them seen only once. The sample comprised blood. These receptors were taken from a woman between 50 and 59 years old in good health.

This chain connects TRBV18 to TRBJ1-2; D call uncertain. Germline CDR1 and CDR2: KGHSH and LQKENI. CDR3 size: 15 residues. The ends were cut back, 2 bases at V and 2 bases at J, with 12 bases in the middle. The CDR3 loop reads CASSPEVRTNYGYTF. The CDR3 DNA is TGTGCCAGCTCACCAGAGGTACGGACGAACTATGGCTACACCTTC.

This chain joins TRBV5-1 and TRBJ1-3; D is unresolved. The CDR3 runs 14 residues. The V end was cut by 5 bases, the J end by 0 bases, with 9 bases between. The germline V gene encodes CDR1 SGHRS and CDR2 YFSETQ. This CDR3 reads CASRDLPSGNTIYF. The CDR3 region has the DNA TGCGCCAGCAGGGACTTGCCCTCTGGAAACACCATATATTTT. Full variable domain (missing parts from reference TRBV5-1 and TRBJ1-3): KAGVTQTPRYLIKTRGQQVTLSCSPISGHRSVSWYQQTPGQGLQFLFEYFSETQRNKGNFPGRFSGRQFSNSRSEMNVSTLELGDSALYLCASRDLPSGNTIYFGEGSWLTVV.

This rearrangement joins TRBV5-4 to TRBJ2-1; 9 bases align to TRBD1. J was trimmed by 3 bases and V by 3 bases; bases with no gene match: 7. Germline loops: CDR1 SGHNT, CDR2 YYREEE (reference sequence). The CDR3 runs to 16 residues. The CDR3 region is CASSSDRGKLYNEQFF. CDR3 DNA sequence: TGTGCCAGCAGCTCGGACAGGGGAAAACTCTACAATGAGCAGTTCTTC.

The chain uses TRBV19 and TRBJ1-1, with 8 bases identical to TRBD1. Germline V gene data show CDR1 as LNHDA and CDR2 as SQIVND (reference sequence). There are 13 residues in the CDR3. The V gene end was trimmed by 4 bases and the J gene end by 10 bases; junction bases not matched to a gene: 8. This CDR3 is CASSTRGPVTAFF. The DNA for the CDR3 is TGTGCCAGTAGTACCAGGGGGCCCGTGACAGCTTTCTTT.

This sequence joins TRBV2 and TRBJ2-3, with TRBD2 identical over 7 bases. The CDR3 is made up of 15 amino acids. Germline CDR1 is SNHLY and CDR2 is FYNNEI. The V segment lost 8 bases and the J segment 4 bases; nucleotides outside the gene matches: 12. CDR3 in DNA: TGTGCCAGCCGTCCACGGGGCGGGAGCCCAGATACGCAGTATTTT. Its translation: CASRPRGGSPDTQYF.

The V gene is TRBV5-1, the J gene TRBJ1-3; the match to TRBD1 covers 8 bases. Trimming removed 5 bases from V and 7 bases from J; junction bases left unmatched: 8. Germline CDR1 and CDR2: SGHRS and YFSETQ. This CDR3 contains 14 residues. CDR3 amino acids: CASSQQGVFNTIYF. The DNA of the CDR3 is TGCGCCAGCAGTCAACAGGGGGTTTTCAACACCATATATTTT.

The chain recombines TRBV29-1 with TRBJ2-7; the D call may be TRBD1 or TRBD2 (6 bases each). CDR3 length equals 14 residues. Trimming pared 6 bases from V and 8 bases from J, leaving 23 bases between. Germline V gives CDR1 SQVTM, CDR2 ANQGSEA. This CDR3 reads CSVEPGGTSSKQYF. The CDR3 DNA follows: TGCAGCGTAGAACCCGGGGGCACCTCTTCGAAGCAGTACTTC.

The J gene is TRBJ1-2, the V gene TRBV5-1, with 9 bases identical to TRBD1. CDR3 length: 14 residues. Germline loops: CDR1 SGHRS, CDR2 YFSETQ. J gave up 6 bases and V 5 bases, and 8 bases lay outside the gene matches. The CDR3 here is CASRGGTGKDGYTF. Written as DNA, the CDR3 is TGCGCCAGCAGGGGCGGGACAGGGAAGGATGGCTACACCTTC.

This clone was counted a single time. This sequence joins TRBV2 and TRBJ1-4; D is unclear. V lost 6 bases and J lost 10, with 9 bases in between. Germline-derived CDR1 and CDR2 are SNHLY and FYNNEI. The CDR3 sequence is 11 residues long. The CDR3 here is CASSLQRKLFF. In nucleotides, the CDR3 is TGTGCCAGCAGCCTACAGCGAAAACTGTTTTTT. The whole variable domain, remainder taken from reference TRBV2 and TRBJ1-4, is EPEVTQTPSHQVTQMGQEVILRCVPISNHLYFYWYRQILGQKVEFLVSFYNNEISEKSEIFDDQFSVERPDGSNFTLKIRSTKLEDSAMYFCASSLQRKLFFGSGTQLSVL.

This clone was seen only once. The rearrangement uses TRBV5-1 and TRBJ2-1; TRBD1 agrees at 11 bases. The J segment lost 8 bases and the V segment lost 2 bases, leaving 6 bases of the junction unmatched. The germline CDR1 and CDR2 sequences are SGHRS and YFSETQ. This CDR3 is built from 15 residues. CDR3 sequence: CASSLRDRGVDEQFF. For the CDR3, the DNA is TGCGCCAGCAGCTTAAGGGACAGGGGGGTCGATGAGCAGTTCTTC. The variable domain in full, with the rest retrieved from reference TRBV5-1 and TRBJ2-1, is KAGVTQTPRYLIKTRGQQVTLSCSPISGHRSVSWYQQTPGQGLQFLFEYFSETQRNKGNFPGRFSGRQFSNSRSEMNVSTLELGDSALYLCASSLRDRGVDEQFFGPGTRLTVL.

The CDR3 loop is CASSTGTVDTEAFF. The CDR3 nucleotides are TGCGCCAGCAGCACTGGGACAGTCGACACTGAAGCTTTCTTT. The rearrangement links TRBV5-1 to TRBJ1-1, with TRBD1 matching over 7 bases. This CDR3 is built from 14 residues. The germline gives CDR1 SGHRS, CDR2 YFSETQ. V shed 4 bases and J 3 bases; nucleotides not matched to a gene: 6. Full variable domain (outside the CDR3, taken from reference TRBV5-1 and TRBJ1-1): KAGVTQTPRYLIKTRGQQVTLSCSPISGHRSVSWYQQTPGQGLQFLFEYFSETQRNKGNFPGRFSGRQFSNSRSEMNVSTLELGDSALYLCASSTGTVDTEAFFGQGTRLTVV.

The V and J genes are TRBV18 and TRBJ1-4; D call uncertain. The CDR3 spans 15 residues. V was clipped by 4 bases and J by 0 bases, with 9 bases between them. The germline CDR1 and CDR2 sequences are KGHSH and LQKENI. The CDR3 coding sequence is TGTGCCAGCTCACTTCCCCCCCCAACTAATGAAAAACTGTTTTTT. This codes for CASSLPPPTNEKLFF.

The chain joins TRBV6-5 to TRBJ1-5; D is ambiguous. The CDR3 spans 11 residues. CDR1 MNHEY and CDR2 SVGAGI come from the germline V gene. Deletions cut 6 bases from V and 7 bases from J, with 7 bases between. The CDR3 protein is CASRRWQPQHF. In DNA, the CDR3 is TGTGCCAGCAGGCGATGGCAGCCCCAGCATTTT.